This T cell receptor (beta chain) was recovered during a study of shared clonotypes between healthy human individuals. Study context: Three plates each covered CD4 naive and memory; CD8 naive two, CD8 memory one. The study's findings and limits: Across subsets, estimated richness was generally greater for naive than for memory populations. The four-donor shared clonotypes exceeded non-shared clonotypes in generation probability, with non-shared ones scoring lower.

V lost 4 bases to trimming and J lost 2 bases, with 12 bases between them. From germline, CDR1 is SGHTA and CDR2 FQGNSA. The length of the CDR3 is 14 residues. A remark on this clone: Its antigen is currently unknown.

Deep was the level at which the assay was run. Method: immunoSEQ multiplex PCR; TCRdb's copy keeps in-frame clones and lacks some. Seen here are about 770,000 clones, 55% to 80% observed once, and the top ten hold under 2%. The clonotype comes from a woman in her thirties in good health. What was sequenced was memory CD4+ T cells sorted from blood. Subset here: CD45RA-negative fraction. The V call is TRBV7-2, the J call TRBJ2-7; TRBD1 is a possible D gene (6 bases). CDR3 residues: CASSSSTGPYEQYF. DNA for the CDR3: TGTGCCAGCAGCTCCAGCACAGGGCCCTACGAGCAGTACTTC.